The 15 T cell receptor beta chains below all came from one sample that was sequenced in a study of T cell responses to AZD1222 COVID-19 vaccine. Sequencing was performed with immunoSEQ multiplex PCR; in TCRdb, only in-frame clones are kept and a portion is missing. The table lists 140,000 to 150,000 clones, roughly nine tenths of them singletons. The specimen was peripheral blood, collected on day 0 of AZD1222 vaccination. The receptors were gathered from an adult in good health.

V gene TRBV19 combines with J gene TRBJ1-1; D is ambiguous. Germline CDR1 LNHDA, CDR2 SQIVND (reference sequence). V was trimmed by 3 bases and J by 4 bases, leaving 6 bases between them. The CDR3 has 12 amino acids. This CDR3 is CASSIGATEAFF. In DNA, the CDR3 is TGTGCCAGTAGTATCGGAGCCACTGAAGCTTTCTTT.

The rearrangement links TRBV15 to TRBJ2-2; D gene uncertain. The CDR3 is made up of 15 amino acids. Trimming cost V 0 bases and J 4 bases, with 9 bases left between them. Germline CDR1 reads LNHNV; CDR2 reads YYDKDF (reference sequence). The DNA of the CDR3 is TGTGCCACCAGCAGAGAATTGTTGGGCACCGGGGAGCTGTTTTTT. Amino acid sequence: CATSRELLGTGELFF.

The chain joins TRBV7-9 to TRBJ2-2; the D call may be TRBD1 or TRBD2 (6 bases each). This CDR3 contains 13 residues. Germline lookup yields CDR1 SEHNR and CDR2 FQNEAQ (reference sequence). Trimming pared 9 bases from V and 6 bases from J, leaving 14 bases between. The CDR3 sequence: CASQTEGAGELFF. The CDR3 bases are TGTGCCAGTCAGACGGAGGGGGCCGGGGAGCTGTTTTTT.

V gene TRBV14 combines with J gene TRBJ2-1; TRBD2 matches at 7 bases. CDR1 and CDR2 from the germline V gene are SGHDN and FVKESK. V gave up 2 bases and J gave up 6 bases; unmatched junction bases: 16. The CDR3 has 18 amino acids. CDR3 region: CASSQRPAGVGGVNEQFF. In nucleotides, the CDR3 is TGTGCCAGCAGCCAAAGGCCTGCGGGGGTTGGGGGGGTCAATGAGCAGTTCTTC.

This chain joins TRBV10-2 and TRBJ1-4, with 9 bases lining up with TRBD1. V was clipped by 5 bases and J by 8 bases; unmatched bases: 6. The CDR3 runs to 14 residues. Germline V CDR1 and CDR2: WSHSY, SAAADI. Here the CDR3 DNA reads TGCGCCAGCAGTTTACAGGGGGCCGGAGAAAAACTGTTTTTT. Protein sequence: CASSLQGAGEKLFF.

This clone was seen a single time. The rearrangement joins TRBV5-1 to TRBJ1-2; D is unresolved. Germline CDR1 reads SGHRS; CDR2 reads YFSETQ. V shed 2 bases and J shed 4 bases, with 9 bases lying between them. The CDR3 covers 13 residues. The CDR3 sequence is CASSFDKVYGYTF. CDR3 DNA: TGCGCCAGCAGCTTTGACAAGGTCTATGGCTACACCTTC.

The J gene is TRBJ1-6, the V gene TRBV4-1, with no clear D. Germline assignment: CDR1 MGHRA and CDR2 YSYEKL. This CDR3 has 16 residues. V lost 4 bases, J lost 5 bases, and 15 bases lay in between. The CDR3 sequence: CASSPLGGMDNSPLHF. The CDR3 region has the DNA TGCGCCAGCAGCCCGTTAGGCGGAATGGATAATTCACCCCTCCACTTT.

The V and J genes are TRBV2 and TRBJ1-5; 10 bases are shared with TRBD1. Trimming cost V 6 bases and J 2 bases; bases outside gene matches: 1. The CDR3 runs 14 residues. Germline loops: CDR1 SNHLY, CDR2 FYNNEI. CDR3 loop: CASSGTGGNQPQHF. For the CDR3, the DNA is TGTGCCAGCAGCGGGACAGGGGGCAATCAGCCCCAGCATTTT.

This rearrangement joins TRBV30 to TRBJ1-5; TRBD1 matches 7 bases. The germline gives CDR1 GTSNPN, CDR2 SVGIG (reference sequence). V shed 4 bases, J shed 8 bases, and the junction held 11 bases outside the gene matches. The CDR3 covers 14 residues. As DNA, the CDR3 is TGTGCCTGGACGCGGGGAGGGGGCAGGGAGCCCCAGCATTTT. Protein sequence: CAWTRGGGREPQHF.

This clone appeared once. The chain has TRBV6-5 and TRBJ1-4; D not certain. In germline, CDR1 is MNHEY, CDR2 SVGAGI. The CDR3 totals 12 residues. V was cut by 5 bases and J by 8 bases, with 9 bases left in between. The CDR3 sequence: CASSRRAEKLFF. The CDR3 DNA follows: TGTGCCAGCAGTCGTCGAGCGGAAAAACTGTTTTTT.

V usage is TRBV5-4 and J usage is TRBJ1-2; TRBD1 might be the D (5 bases). With 4 bases removed from V and 0 bases from J, the gap between germline ends came to 16 bases. The CDR3 sequence is 16 residues long. Germline loops: CDR1 SGHNT, CDR2 YYREEE (reference sequence). CDR3 in DNA: TGTGCCAGCAGCGTCGGGCAATCGACAGCTAACTATGGCTACACCTTC. Protein: CASSVGQSTANYGYTF.

The chain employs TRBV10-2 and TRBJ2-1; 10 nucleotides agree with TRBD2. Germline CDR1 and CDR2: WSHSY and SAAADI. The CDR3 extends over 14 amino acids. With 7 bases clipped from V and 5 bases from J, the junction kept 5 bases outside the gene matches. For the CDR3, the DNA is TGCGCCAGCACAGGACTAGCGGCTAACAATGAGCAGTTCTTC. Protein sequence: CASTGLAANNEQFF.

The chain uses TRBV11-2 and TRBJ2-7; TRBD1 matches at 10 bases. There are 13 residues in the CDR3. V lost 3 bases and J lost 7; bases outside the gene matches: 3. CDR1 and CDR2 (germline): SGHAT, FQNNGV. CDR3 nucleotides: TGTGCCAGCAGCTTGACAGGGGGCCCTGAGCAGTACTTC. Amino acid sequence: CASSLTGGPEQYF.

This chain joins TRBV7-2 and TRBJ1-2; tentative D call: TRBD1 (6 bases). Germline CDR1 reads SGHTA; CDR2 reads FQGNSA. This CDR3 region has 15 residues. Trimming removed 1 base at V and 5 bases at J, with 14 bases between. The CDR3 sequence is CASSLVGDTMYGYTF. The DNA for the CDR3 is TGTGCCAGCAGCTTAGTCGGGGACACTATGTATGGCTACACCTTC.

This rearrangement joins TRBV19 to TRBJ2-7; D is perhaps TRBD1 (6 bases). Germline V gives CDR1 LNHDA, CDR2 SQIVND (reference sequence). Trimming left V 2 bases short and J 3 bases short, with 11 bases between. The CDR3 contains 14 residues. The CDR3 region is CASSITPDSYEQYF. In DNA form, the CDR3 reads TGTGCCAGTAGTATAACGCCGGACAGCTACGAGCAGTACTTC.